These 10 T cell receptor beta chains were sequenced from one sample in a study of regulatory T cells in long-lasting Graves disease. Time point denoted: newly diagnosed GD, antithyroid drugs for less than 3 months. Extracted PBMC RNA gave rise to the TCR library. The TCR beta library used iRepertoire HTBI primers with Arm-PCR amplification of CDR3. TCRdb independently ran MiXCR on the multiplex PCR reads; one entry per CDR3 protein. There are 550,000 to 700,000 distinct CDR3 sequences in the sample; roughly 15% occur only once, and more than 10% lies in the top ten. This sample was shared with a second study, whose subject was T cells in Graves' hyperthyroidism and ophthalmopathy.

This sample comprised peripheral blood mononuclear cells (PBMCs), obtained at new diagnosis, from a patient treated with antithyroid drugs. These receptors were obtained from a man between 18 and 29 years old with Graves disease.

This clonotype was counted ten times or more. The CDR3 is CASSFDSVGSYTF. The DNA for the CDR3 is TGCGCCAGCAGCTTCGACAGCGTGGGGAGCTACACCTTC. The chain joins TRBV5-1 to TRBJ1-2; maybe TRBD1 (5 bases). Germline CDR1 SGHRS, CDR2 YFSETQ. The V end lost 2 bases, the J end lost 9 bases, and 14 bases lay between the germline ends. CDR3 size: 13 residues.

This clonotype has just a few counts. The chain uses TRBV10-3 and TRBJ1-4, with TRBD1 matching over 9 bases. The CDR3 is 13 residues long. Trimming took 10 bases from V and 4 from J; bases not matched to a gene: 4. Germline V gene data show CDR1 as ENHRY and CDR2 as SYGVKD. This CDR3 reads CATTGGLNEKLFF. For the CDR3, the DNA is TGTGCCACCACAGGGGGCCTTAATGAAAAACTGTTTTTT.

This clonotype was counted a few times. The rearrangement joins TRBV18 to TRBJ1-2; 8 nucleotides line up with TRBD1. Germline lookup yields CDR1 KGHSH and CDR2 LQKENI. The V gene end was trimmed by 3 bases and the J gene end by 4 bases; junction bases not matched to a gene: 7. The CDR3 runs to 15 residues. This chain's CDR3 is CASSPGQGAGYGYTF. CDR3 DNA sequence: TGTGCCAGCTCACCTGGACAGGGTGCCGGCTATGGCTACACCTTC.

This clonotype was detected many times. This sequence joins TRBV7-9 and TRBJ2-7; 8 nucleotides agree with TRBD2. This CDR3 is 14 amino acids long. Per the germline V gene, CDR1 is SEHNR and CDR2 is FQNEAQ (reference sequence). Trimming took 3 bases from V and 5 from J; bases not matched to a gene: 6. CDR3 sequence: CASSLSGGPHEQYF. CDR3 DNA sequence: TGTGCCAGCAGCTTGAGCGGGGGCCCACACGAGCAGTACTTC.

This clonotype was recorded a few times. One end of the junction does not line up with germline, which may come from a read error. The gene calls are TRBV7-7 and TRBJ2-5; D is perhaps TRBD2 (6 bases). The germline gives CDR1 SSHAT, CDR2 FNYEAQ (reference sequence). The CDR3 length is 15 residues. This CDR3 reads CASTRLEGSGETQYF. The CDR3 DNA reads TGTGCTAGCACCCGTTTGGAGGGGTCTGGAGAGACCCAGTACTTC.

The table lists this clonotype with a few counts. J is TRBJ2-7 and V is TRBV12-3 or TRBV12-4; D gene ambiguous. The V end lost 6 bases, the J end lost 3 bases, and 18 bases lay between the germline ends. The CDR3 extends over 15 amino acids. The CDR3 DNA reads as TGTGCCAGCAGCCAAGAACATGGGATTCACTACGAGCAGTACTTC. Translation: CASSQEHGIHYEQYF.

The chain recombines TRBV7-2 with TRBJ2-2; no reliable D call. Trimming pared 6 bases from V and 7 bases from J, leaving 21 bases between. The CDR3 consists of 16 residues. Germline V gene lookup returns CDR1 SGHTA and CDR2 FQGNSA. The CDR3 DNA reads TGTGCCAGCAGTCTTAATATCCCCCAAAGGGTCGGGGAGCTGTTTTTT. It translates to CASSLNIPQRVGELFF.

This clonotype occurred many times. This chain connects TRBV7-9 to TRBJ2-7; 10 positions agree with TRBD1. The germline V gene has CDR1 SEHNR and CDR2 FQNEAQ (reference sequence). V lost 4 bases to trimming and J lost 3 bases; unmatched junction nucleotides: 9. The CDR3 spans 16 residues. In nucleotides, the CDR3 is TGTGCCAGCAGCTCGCCCAGACAGGGGGCGGGCTACGAGCAGTACTTC. Its translation is CASSSPRQGAGYEQYF. The variable domain in full, completed from reference TRBV7-9 and TRBJ2-7, reads DTGVSQNPRHKITKRGQNVTFRCDPISEHNRLYWYRQTLGQGPEFLTYFQNEAQLEKSRLLSDRFSAERPKGSFSTLEIQRTEQGDSAMYLCASSSPRQGAGYEQYFGPGTRLTVT.

The chain links TRBV9 to TRBJ2-1, with D tentatively TRBD2 (5 bases). In germline, CDR1 is SGDLS, CDR2 YYNGEE. The CDR3 is 15 residues long. V lost 2 bases, J lost 4 bases, and 13 bases lay in between. In nucleotides, the CDR3 is TGTGCCAGCAGCGTTTCTAGCACGGGGTACAATGAGCAGTTCTTC. It translates to CASSVSSTGYNEQFF.

This clonotype was counted ten times or more. The chain is built from TRBV30 and TRBJ1-4; D is ambiguous. The germline V gene has CDR1 GTSNPN and CDR2 SVGIG (reference sequence). V dropped 0 bases and J dropped 3 bases, with 11 bases sitting between them. CDR3 length: 15 residues. For the CDR3, the DNA is TGTGCCTGGAGTGTACCGCCCTACTCTAATGAAAAACTGTTTTTT. Translated, it gives CAWSVPPYSNEKLFF.